Below are 11 T cell receptor beta chains sequenced from a single sample in a study of T cell clonality in common variable immunodeficiency. Libraries were prepared by immunoSEQ multiplex PCR; TCRdb keeps only in-frame clonotypes and omits some of them. Recorded here are 35,000 or so clones, none singletons. Sequencing was carried out using peripheral blood mononuclear cells. These receptors were taken from a person aged 18 to 75 in good health.

This clone has at least ten counts. The read ends 3 residues shy of where the CDR3 ends; the end is completed using the germline J gene. The chain recombines TRBV7-9 with TRBJ2-2; D unclear. The CDR3 is 14 amino acids. Trimming removed 7 bases at V and 4 bases at J, with 13 bases between. Germline V gives CDR1 SEHNR, CDR2 FQNEAQ (reference sequence). The CDR3 sequence: CASILVDGTGELFF. The CDR3 DNA, read in part, is TGTGCCAGCATCCTAGTCGATGGCACCGGGGAG.

This clone was counted many times. One junction end disagrees with the germline gene, perhaps due to a read error. Sequencing ends 3 residues short of the CDR3 end; the germline J gene provides the rest. The J gene is TRBJ2-2, the V gene TRBV4-2, with no clear D. This CDR3 spans 16 amino acids. Germline assignment: CDR1 LGHNA and CDR2 YNFKEQ. CDR3 DNA, as far as it was read: TGCGCCAGCAGCCTCGAAGTAAGGGTCAACACCGGGGAG. It codes for CASSLEVRVNTGE. The whole CDR3 is CASSLEVRVNTGELFF.

This clone was recorded at least ten times. The read is 3 residues too short to cover the CDR3 end, so that end is filled in from the germline J gene. This chain joins TRBV6-1 and TRBJ1-3; D is perhaps TRBD1 (5 bases). V was cut by 1 base and J by 5 bases, with 15 bases left in between. This CDR3 spans 16 amino acids. Germline values: CDR1 MNHNS, CDR2 SASEGT. The CDR3 bases that were read are TGTGCCAGCAGTGAAGTAGCGGGCAGGGTTCGAAACACC. This encodes CASSEVAGRVRNT. In full, the CDR3 is CASSEVAGRVRNTIYF.

Ten or more counts support this clone. The CDR3 goes on 3 residues after the read ends, and that part is filled in from the germline J gene. The chain uses TRBV9 and TRBJ1-3; D is ambiguous. Germline CDR1 is SGDLS and CDR2 is YYNGEE. Trimming took 3 bases from V and 3 from J, leaving 10 bases between them. The CDR3 is 14 amino acids. CDR3 DNA (partial): TGTGCCAGCAGCGACACGGGTGGTGGAAACACC. It is translated as CASSDTGGGNT. The full-length CDR3 reads as CASSDTGGGNTIYF.

This clone showed up many times. The CDR3 extends 3 residues past the end of the read, so its final part is completed from the germline J gene. The V call is TRBV3-1 (or the pseudogene TRBV3-2), the J call TRBJ2-3, with 7 bases that match TRBD2. In germline, CDR1 is LGHDT, CDR2 YNNKEL (reference sequence). The CDR3 has 15 amino acids. J lost 3 bases, V lost 4 bases, and 7 bases had no gene match. CDR3 protein: CASSPDFGRTDTQYF. The part of the CDR3 DNA that was read is TGTGCCAGCAGCCCGGACTTCGGGAGGACAGATACG.

In this sample, this clone turned up many times. The missing CDR3 end, 3 residues past where the read stops, is filled in from the germline J gene. This chain joins TRBV18 and TRBJ2-3; a possible D gene is TRBD1 (5 bases). Germline CDR1 and CDR2: KGHSH and LQKENI. V lost 3 bases to trimming and J lost 0 bases, with 10 bases between them. This CDR3 has 15 amino acids. The CDR3 bases that were read are TGTGCCAGCTCACCGGACACTTCTAGCACAGATACG. Its protein is CASSPDTSSTDT. The entire CDR3 protein reads CASSPDTSSTDTQYF.

This clone was seen at least ten times. The missing CDR3 end, 3 residues past where the read stops, is filled in from the germline J gene. V is TRBV7-9 and J is TRBJ2-5; TRBD1 might be the D (6 bases). Germline-derived CDR1 and CDR2 are SEHNR and FQNEAQ (reference sequence). The CDR3 extends over 14 amino acids. Trimming removed 3 bases at V and 5 bases at J, with 13 bases between. CDR3 sequence: CASSFYRELETQYF. Partial CDR3 DNA: TGTGCCAGCAGCTTTTACAGGGAGCTGGAGACC.

This clone was counted many times. The covered CDR3 bases are TGTGCCCTCCGTTCTAAGCGACAGGGGGCCTACGAG. Its translation: CALRSKRQGAYE. The full CDR3 protein is CALRSKRQGAYEQYF. The gene calls are TRBV30 and TRBJ2-7, with TRBD1 matching 9 bases. The CDR3 extends 3 residues past the end of the read, so its final part is completed from the germline J gene. Per germline, CDR1 GTSNPN and CDR2 SVGIG (reference sequence). The CDR3 is 15 amino acids. J lost 2 bases, V lost 8 bases, and 13 bases had no gene match.

This clone was counted many times. From the germline J gene comes the end of the CDR3, since the read stops 3 residues before it. V and J are TRBV4-1 and TRBJ2-3, with D uncertain. The V end lost 1 base, the J end lost 1 base, and 9 bases lay between the germline ends. Germline CDR1 MGHRA, CDR2 YSYEKL. The CDR3 runs 15 residues. CDR3 residues: CASSQGPSGTDTQYF. The sequenced CDR3 bases are TGCGCCAGCAGCCAAGGCCCCAGTGGCACAGATACG.

This clone was detected ten times or more. Sequencing ends 3 residues short of the CDR3 end; the germline J gene provides the rest. V and J are TRBV6-2 or TRBV6-3 and TRBJ1-1; weak D call: TRBD1 (6 bases). This CDR3 has 13 amino acids. CDR1 and CDR2 from the germline V gene are MNHEY and SVGEGT. Trimming took off 6 bases at V and 6 bases at J, with 14 bases between the two ends. CDR3: CASRSMGAAEAFF. Incomplete CDR3 DNA: TGTGCCAGCAGGTCCATGGGGGCAGCTGAA.

This clone was observed many times. Read coverage stops 3 residues before the CDR3 terminus; the germline J gene supplies the remainder. This chain uses TRBV20-1 with TRBJ2-1; TRBD1 matches at 8 bases. This CDR3 is 14 amino acids long. Germline V lookup: CDR1 DFQATT, CDR2 SNEGSKA (reference sequence). V gave up 5 bases and J gave up 5 bases; unmatched junction bases: 8. The DNA read from the CDR3 is TGCAGTGCTGCCCGGGACAGGTGGGACAATGAG. This encodes CSAARDRWDNE. The whole CDR3 reads CSAARDRWDNEQFF.